This T cell receptor (beta chain) was identified in a study of blood T cell repertoires in COVID-19. At the level of the study: The analysed material was cDNA or gDNA that came from T cells, B-cell-depleted T cells, or PBMCs.

The length of the CDR3 is 13 residues. The ends were cut back, 2 bases at V and 1 base at J, with 6 bases in the middle. CDR1 SGHTS and CDR2 YDEGEE come from the germline V gene. In the original analysis: Amplified reference gene primers provided the basis for estimating nucleated cell counts. The method was immunoSEQ multiplex PCR; TCRdb's version includes in-frame clones alone and lacks a portion of them. D and trimming come from the DNA, and the V and J calls and clone size come from that table. The sample lists 100,000 to 150,000 clones, roughly 77% occurring once. This clonotype was sampled from a man between 60 and 75 years old with active or convalescent COVID-19. The chain carries TRBV5-8 and TRBJ1-1; D ambiguous. Sequencing was done on a sample of peripheral blood. CDR3 in amino acids: CASSLAANTEAFF. Here the CDR3 DNA reads TGTGCCAGCAGCTTAGCGGCGAACACTGAAGCTTTCTTT.